This T cell receptor (beta chain) was sequenced for a study of T cell repertoires in cytomegalovirus infection. Study overall: Selected CMV epitopes included recently identified HLA-C-restricted ones as well as well-studied HLA-B-restricted ones. It can be stated that public TCR beta signatures indicated CMV infection as well as a matching HLA type. Regarding the study as a whole: Dominant in the ex vivo response were TCR beta clonotypes restricted by HLA-C and specific for CMV. Cumulative public TCR beta family frequency identified CMV carriers with the relevant HLA.

This clonotype occurred a few times. The antigen is undetermined. This CDR3 has 14 amino acids. V dropped 6 bases and J dropped 6 bases, with 18 bases sitting between them. CDR1 and CDR2 (germline): MNHNY, SVGAGI (reference sequence). TCRdb called the reads again in MiXCR, with one record for every CDR3 protein. The profile covers about 830,000 distinct CDR3 sequences, with approximately 29% appearing a single time and around 11% taken by the ten largest. The clonotype comes from a human donor in good health (CMV status not recorded). Some clones in this sample may be carry-over from other donors' samples. The chain joins TRBV6-6 to TRBJ2-7; a possible D gene is TRBD1 (6 bases). Source: cultured CD8+ T cells from PBMCs, taken from culture after CMV antigen stimulation. CDR3 DNA sequence: TGTGCCAGCAGGAAAAGGGACATAGTGGTCGAGCAGTACTTC. Its translation is CASRKRDIVVEQYF.